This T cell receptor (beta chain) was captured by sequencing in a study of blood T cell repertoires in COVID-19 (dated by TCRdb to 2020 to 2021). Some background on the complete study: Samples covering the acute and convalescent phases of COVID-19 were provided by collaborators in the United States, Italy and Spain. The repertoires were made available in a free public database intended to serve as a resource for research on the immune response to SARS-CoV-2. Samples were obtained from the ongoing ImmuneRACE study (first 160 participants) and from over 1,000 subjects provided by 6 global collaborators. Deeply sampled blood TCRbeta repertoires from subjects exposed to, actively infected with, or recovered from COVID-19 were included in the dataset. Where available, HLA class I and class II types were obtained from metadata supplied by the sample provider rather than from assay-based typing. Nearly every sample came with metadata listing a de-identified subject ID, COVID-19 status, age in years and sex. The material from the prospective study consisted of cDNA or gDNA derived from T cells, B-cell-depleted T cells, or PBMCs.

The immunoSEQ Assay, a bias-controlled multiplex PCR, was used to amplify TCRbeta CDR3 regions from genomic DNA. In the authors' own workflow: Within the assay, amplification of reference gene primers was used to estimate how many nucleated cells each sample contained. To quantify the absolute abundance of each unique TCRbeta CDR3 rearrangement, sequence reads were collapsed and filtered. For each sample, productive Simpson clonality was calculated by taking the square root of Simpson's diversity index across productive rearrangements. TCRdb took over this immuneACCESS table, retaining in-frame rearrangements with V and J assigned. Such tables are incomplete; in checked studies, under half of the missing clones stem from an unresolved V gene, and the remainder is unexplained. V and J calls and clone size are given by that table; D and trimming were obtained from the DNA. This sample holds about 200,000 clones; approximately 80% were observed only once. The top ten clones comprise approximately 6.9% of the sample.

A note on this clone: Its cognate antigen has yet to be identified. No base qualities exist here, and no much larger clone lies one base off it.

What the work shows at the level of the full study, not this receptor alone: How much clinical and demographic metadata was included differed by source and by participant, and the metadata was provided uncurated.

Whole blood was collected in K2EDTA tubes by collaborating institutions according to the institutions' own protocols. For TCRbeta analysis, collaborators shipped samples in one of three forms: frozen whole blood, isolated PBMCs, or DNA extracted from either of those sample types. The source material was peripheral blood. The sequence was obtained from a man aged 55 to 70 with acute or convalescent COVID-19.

CDR3 region: CASSLGTSPDTQYF. The bases are TGCGCCAGCAGCTTAGGGACTAGCCCAGATACGCAGTATTTT. The chain links TRBV5-1 with TRBJ2-3, and 9 junction bases match TRBD2. The cysteine opens and the phenylalanine closes a CDR3 of 14 amino acids. Only the CDR3 region is kept as DNA, spanning 42 bases read in frame from base 1. Compared with germline, V lacks 2 bases and J lacks 4 bases; bases without a gene match: 2. From the germline V gene, CDR1 is SGHRS and CDR2 is YFSETQ.